This T cell receptor (beta chain) originates from a study of cytomegalovirus exposure and HLA in healthy donors. The PCR ran on 60 Vbeta and 13 Jbeta primers. Using immunoSEQ multiplex PCR, the repertoire was profiled, and TCRdb retains in-frame clones only, with some absent. The data show around 99,000 clones, about 80% seen once. The material sequenced was PBMCs. The source of this sequence is a man aged 25-45 years in good health and CMV-seronegative.

CDR3 nucleotide sequence: TGCGCCAGCAGCCGTGTAGCGGGAGTCTTGACCACAGATACGCAGTATTTT. The encoded protein is CASSRVAGVLTTDTQYF. The V gene is TRBV4-1, the J gene TRBJ2-3; 9 bases are a match to TRBD2. Germline loops: CDR1 MGHRA, CDR2 YSYEKL. The CDR3 sequence is 17 residues long. V trimming: 4 bases; J trimming: 2 bases; junction bases outside the gene matches: 10.